The 4 T cell receptor beta chains presented below share a single source sample, sequenced in a study of chemoradiotherapy in HPV16-positive cancers. Sequenced by immunoSEQ multiplex PCR; TCRdb stores in-frame clones only, minus some. Here the sample spans about 1,100 clones, approximately 80% being singletons. Specimen: tumor tissue, collected from a patient who underwent chemoradiotherapy. These receptors originate from a human donor with HPV-associated anogenital cancer.

The chain combines TRBV9 with TRBJ1-2; the match to TRBD1 covers 8 bases. Losses at the gene ends were 3 bases for V and 8 bases for J; bases not matched to a gene: 6. The CDR3 spans 13 residues. Germline CDR1 and CDR2: SGDLS and YYNGEE. The CDR3 loop reads CASSEAGQGGYTF. The DNA of the CDR3 is TGTGCCAGCAGCGAGGCCGGACAGGGCGGCTACACCTTC.

The chain is built from TRBV6-4 and TRBJ2-3; D might be TRBD2 (7 bases). The V end was cut by 4 bases, the J end by 2 bases, with 10 bases between. Germline V CDR1 and CDR2: MRHNA, SNTAGT. There are 14 residues in the CDR3. The CDR3 DNA reads TGTGCCAGCAGTGGAGGGGGGGACACAGATACGCAGTATTTT. It yields the protein CASSGGGDTDTQYF.

The chain couples TRBV7-9 to TRBJ2-7; 8 bases are shared with TRBD1. This CDR3 contains 12 residues. The J segment lost 6 bases and the V segment lost 3 bases, leaving 1 base of the junction unmatched. The V gene's germline CDR1 is SEHNR and CDR2 FQNEAQ (reference sequence). The CDR3 coding sequence is TGTGCCAGCAGCTTTGGGACAGGCGAGCAGTACTTC. This encodes CASSFGTGEQYF.

This clone showed up just a few times. The J gene is TRBJ1-5, the V gene TRBV5-8; 7 nucleotides align to TRBD1. From germline, CDR1 is SGHTS and CDR2 YDEGEE. This CDR3 has 14 residues. Trimming removed 4 bases from V and 2 bases from J; junction bases left unmatched: 3. CDR3 coding DNA: TGTGCCAGCAGCACCGACAGGGGCAATCAGCCCCAGCATTTT. Protein sequence: CASSTDRGNQPQHF.